This TCR beta chain was retrieved from a study of radiation and T cells in renal cell carcinoma. Study-wide points: No pretreatment tumor biopsies were available for baseline clonotypes.

The time point: blood 4 weeks post-SBRT, at nephrectomy. Sample treatment: 15 Gy SBRT to primary tumor, nephrectomy 4 weeks later. Nephrectomy followed 15 Gy stereotactic body radiation by 4 weeks. Clear cell pathology was present in this patient's renal cell carcinoma. This CDR3 region has 13 residues. Germline assignment: CDR1 SSHAT and CDR2 FNYEAQ (reference sequence). A note on this clone: Its antigen is undetermined. Compared with germline, one end of the junction differs, possibly owing to a read error.

Sequencing used immunoSEQ multiplex PCR; TCRdb keeps in-frame clones, though not all of them. The top ten clones hold approximately 8.6% of a sample with under 100,000 clones, around 85% of them seen once. The sequencing used blood, collected from a patient whose treatment included radiotherapy and nephrectomy. This chain links TRBV7-7 with TRBJ2-1; 9 nucleotides match TRBD1. The receptor comes from a man aged 45-65 years with renal cell carcinoma. CDR3 protein: CASSPIQGAEQFF. In DNA, the CDR3 is TGTGCTAGCAGCCCAATACAGGGGGCTGAGCAGTTCTTC.